These T cell receptor beta chains were read from a single sample in a study of T cells in Graves' hyperthyroidism and ophthalmopathy. In TCRdb, the multiplex PCR reads were re-called with MiXCR into one record per CDR3 protein. This table has about 360,000 distinct CDR3 sequences, around 25% appearing once. The source material was blood. Source of these receptors: a man in his fifties with Graves' hyperthyroidism. Each CDR3 is given with its conserved first and last residue. The order of the fields is CDR3 protein, CDR3 DNA, D gene, V gene, CDR3 length, J gene, clone size. A D gene is named only where the DNA matches it firmly. For some rows the clone size is stated as once, few or many, or as a class when expanded; others skip it.

CASSFETHEQYF TGTGCCAGCAGTTTCGAAACGCACGAGCAGTACTTC - TRBV6-1 12 TRBJ2-7 few
CASSGKRENQETQYF TGTGCCAGCAGCGGAAAACGGGAGAACCAAGAGACCCAGTACTTC - TRBV7-6 15 TRBJ2-5 few
CASSQDPGLASHEQYF TGCGCCAGCAGCCAAGATCCTGGACTAGCTTCCCACGAGCAGTACTTC TRBD2 TRBV7-3 16 TRBJ2-7 -
CSARPFTGSTDTQYF TGCAGTGCTAGACCCTTTACGGGGTCCACAGATACGCAGTATTTT - TRBV20-1 15 TRBJ2-3 many
CASSAREGNEKLFF TGTGCCAGCAGCGCCAGGGAGGGTAATGAAAAACTGTTTTTT - TRBV4-2 14 TRBJ1-4 -
CASSLNFPTVDTQYF TGTGCCAGCAGCTTAAACTTTCCCACCGTGGATACGCAGTATTTT - TRBV7-8 15 TRBJ2-3 -
CASSTNTGTFYEQYF TGTGCCAGCAGCACCAACACGGGGACGTTCTACGAGCAGTACTTC - TRBV14 15 TRBJ2-7 -
CASSPGRTSGRMQETQYF TGCGCCAGCAGCCCTGGGCGGACTAGCGGGAGGATGCAGGAGACCCAGTACTTC TRBD2 TRBV5-1 18 TRBJ2-5 few
CASSLELAGASTDTQYF TGCGCCAGCAGCTTGGAGCTGGCAGGGGCCAGCACAGATACGCAGTATTTT - TRBV5-1 17 TRBJ2-3 -
CASSPGTAANYGYTF TGTGCCAGCAGCCCCGGGACGGCAGCTAACTATGGCTACACCTTC - TRBV27 15 TRBJ1-2 many
CASSQRLGQGNYGYTF TGTGCCAGCAGCCAAAGGCTGGGACAGGGGAACTATGGCTACACCTTC TRBD1 TRBV3-1 16 TRBJ1-2 many
CASSLAGTSAGELFF TGTGCCAGCAGCTTAGCGGGGACAAGCGCCGGGGAGCTGTTTTTT - TRBV11-2 15 TRBJ2-2 -
CASTQLADIDTQYF TGTGCCAGCACTCAACTAGCGGATATAGATACGCAGTATTTT TRBD2 TRBV12-3/TRBV12-4 14 TRBJ2-3 many
CASSLDSSDTQYF TGTGCCAGCAGCTTAGATAGCTCAGATACGCAGTATTTT - TRBV11-3 13 TRBJ2-3 many
CASSPGGAGLGNQPQHF TGTGCCAGTAGCCCAGGCGGGGCCGGGCTCGGCAATCAGCCCCAGCATTTT - TRBV19 17 TRBJ1-5 few
CASNFQAGVETQYF TGTGCCAGCAATTTCCAAGCGGGAGTTGAGACCCAGTACTTC TRBD2 TRBV27 14 TRBJ2-5 few